The sequence of this TCR beta chain was determined in a study of shared clonotypes between healthy human individuals. Study context: Donors consisted of two women and a few men between 18 and 49.

Clones were sequenced by immunoSEQ multiplex PCR, and TCRdb holds only the in-frame ones, with some missing. The table has 740,000 or so clones, approximately 73% seen once. Germline CDR1 and CDR2: SGHAT and FQNNGV. The CDR3 has 14 residues. V gave up 5 bases and J gave up 3 bases; unmatched junction bases: 3. This sequence was found in a woman in her thirties in good health. The genes are TRBV11-2 and TRBJ2-1; 8 bases fit TRBD2. Sample: memory CD4+ T cells sorted from blood. The subset was: CD45RA-negative fraction. CDR3 sequence: CASSRGTSYNEQFF. CDR3 nucleotides: TGTGCCAGCAGCCGCGGGACTAGCTACAATGAGCAGTTCTTC.